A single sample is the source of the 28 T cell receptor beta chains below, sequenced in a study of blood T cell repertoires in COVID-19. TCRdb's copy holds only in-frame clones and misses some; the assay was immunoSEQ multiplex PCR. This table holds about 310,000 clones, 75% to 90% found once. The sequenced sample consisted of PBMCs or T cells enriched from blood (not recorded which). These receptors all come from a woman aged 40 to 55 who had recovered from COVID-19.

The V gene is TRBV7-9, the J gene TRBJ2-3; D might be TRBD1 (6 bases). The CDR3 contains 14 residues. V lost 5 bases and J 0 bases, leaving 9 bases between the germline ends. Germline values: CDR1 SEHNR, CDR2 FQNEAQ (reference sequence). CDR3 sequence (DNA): TGTGCCAGCAGCCCCGACAGGAGCACAGATACGCAGTATTTT. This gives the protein CASSPDRSTDTQYF. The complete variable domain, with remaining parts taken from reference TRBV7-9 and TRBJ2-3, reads DTGVSQNPRHKITKRGQNVTFRCDPISEHNRLYWYRQTLGQGPEFLTYFQNEAQLEKSRLLSDRFSAERPKGSFSTLEIQRTEQGDSAMYLCASSPDRSTDTQYFGPGTRLTVL.

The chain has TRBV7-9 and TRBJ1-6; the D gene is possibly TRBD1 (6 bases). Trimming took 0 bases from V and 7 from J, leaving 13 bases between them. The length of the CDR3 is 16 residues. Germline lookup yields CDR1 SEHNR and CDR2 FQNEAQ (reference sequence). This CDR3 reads CASSLAGQGLNSPLHF. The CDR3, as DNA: TGTGCCAGCAGCTTAGCGGGGCAGGGGCTAAATTCACCCCTCCACTTT.

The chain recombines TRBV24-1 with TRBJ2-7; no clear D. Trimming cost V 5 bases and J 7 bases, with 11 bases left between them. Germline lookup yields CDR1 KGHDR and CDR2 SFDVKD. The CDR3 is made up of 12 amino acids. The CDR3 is CATSVGGPEQYF. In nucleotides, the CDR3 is TGTGCCACCAGTGTGGGTGGGCCGGAGCAGTACTTC.

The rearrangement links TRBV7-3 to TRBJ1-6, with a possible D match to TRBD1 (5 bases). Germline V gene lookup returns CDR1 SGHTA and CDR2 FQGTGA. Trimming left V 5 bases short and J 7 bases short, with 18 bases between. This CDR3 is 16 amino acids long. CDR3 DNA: TGTGCCAGCAGCCAAAATACCAGGGCCCTAAATTCACCCCTCCACTTT. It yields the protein CASSQNTRALNSPLHF.

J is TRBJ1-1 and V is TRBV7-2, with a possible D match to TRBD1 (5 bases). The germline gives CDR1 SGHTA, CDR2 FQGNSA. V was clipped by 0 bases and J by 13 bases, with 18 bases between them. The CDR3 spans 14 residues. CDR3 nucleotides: TGTGCCAGCAGCTTAGCCCCTAGGTCGTCAGGGCTTTTCTTT. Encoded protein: CASSLAPRSSGLFF.

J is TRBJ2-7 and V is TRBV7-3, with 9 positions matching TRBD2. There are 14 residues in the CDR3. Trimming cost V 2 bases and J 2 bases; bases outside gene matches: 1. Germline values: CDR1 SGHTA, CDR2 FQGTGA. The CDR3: CASSLLAGPYEQYF. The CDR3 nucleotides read TGTGCCAGCAGCTTACTAGCGGGGCCCTACGAGCAGTACTTC.

The CDR3 sequence is CASSRGGDEQFF. CDR3 in DNA: TGTGCCAGCAGCAGAGGGGGCGATGAGCAGTTCTTC. This chain joins TRBV7-6 and TRBJ2-1, with 7 bases that match TRBD1. Trimming cost V 5 bases and J 8 bases; bases outside gene matches: 3. CDR1 is SGHVS and CDR2 is FNYEAQ in the germline V gene. The CDR3 runs to 12 residues.

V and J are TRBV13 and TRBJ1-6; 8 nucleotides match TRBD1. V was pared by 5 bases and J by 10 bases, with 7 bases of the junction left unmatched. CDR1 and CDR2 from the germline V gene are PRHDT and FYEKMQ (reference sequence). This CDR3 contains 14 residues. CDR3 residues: CASSKRTGQSPLHF. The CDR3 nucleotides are TGTGCCAGCAGCAAGAGGACAGGGCAATCACCCCTCCACTTT.

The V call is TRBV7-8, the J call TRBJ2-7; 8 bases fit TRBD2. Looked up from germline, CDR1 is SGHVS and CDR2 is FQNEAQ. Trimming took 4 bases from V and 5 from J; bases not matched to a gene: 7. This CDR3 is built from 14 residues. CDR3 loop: CASSSGTRGNEQYF. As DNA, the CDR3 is TGTGCCAGCAGCTCCGGGACTAGGGGTAACGAGCAGTACTTC.

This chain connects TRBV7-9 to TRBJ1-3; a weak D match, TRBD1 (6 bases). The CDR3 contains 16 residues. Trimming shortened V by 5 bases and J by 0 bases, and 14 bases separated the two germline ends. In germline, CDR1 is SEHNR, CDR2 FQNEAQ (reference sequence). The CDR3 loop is CASSPSGQSSGNTIYF. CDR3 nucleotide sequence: TGTGCCAGCAGCCCATCCGGACAGAGCTCTGGAAACACCATATATTTT.

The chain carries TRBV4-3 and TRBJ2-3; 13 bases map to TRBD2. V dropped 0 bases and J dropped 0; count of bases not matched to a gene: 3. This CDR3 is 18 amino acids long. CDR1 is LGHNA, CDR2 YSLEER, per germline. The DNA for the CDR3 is TGCGCCAGCAGCCAAGAACTAGCGGGGGGGCCCAGCACAGATACGCAGTATTTT. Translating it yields CASSQELAGGPSTDTQYF.

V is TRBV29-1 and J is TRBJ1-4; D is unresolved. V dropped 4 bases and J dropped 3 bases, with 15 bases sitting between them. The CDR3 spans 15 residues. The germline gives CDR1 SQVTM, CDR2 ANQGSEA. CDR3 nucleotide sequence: TGCAGCGTTGGGATCACAGCGGCGGCTAATGAAAAACTGTTTTTT. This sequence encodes CSVGITAAANEKLFF.

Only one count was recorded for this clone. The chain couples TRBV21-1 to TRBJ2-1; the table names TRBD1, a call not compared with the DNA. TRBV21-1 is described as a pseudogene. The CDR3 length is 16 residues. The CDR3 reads CASSKEGHRLYNEQFF. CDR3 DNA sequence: TGTGCCAGCAGCAAAGAGGGACATAGGTTATACAATGAGCAGTTCTTC.

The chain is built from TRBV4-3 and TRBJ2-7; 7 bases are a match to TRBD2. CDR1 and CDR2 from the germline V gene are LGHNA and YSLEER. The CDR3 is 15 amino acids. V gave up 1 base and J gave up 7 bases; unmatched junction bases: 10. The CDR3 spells CASSQGASGLREQYF. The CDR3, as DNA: TGCGCCAGCAGCCAAGGGGCTAGCGGTCTCCGAGAGCAGTACTTC.

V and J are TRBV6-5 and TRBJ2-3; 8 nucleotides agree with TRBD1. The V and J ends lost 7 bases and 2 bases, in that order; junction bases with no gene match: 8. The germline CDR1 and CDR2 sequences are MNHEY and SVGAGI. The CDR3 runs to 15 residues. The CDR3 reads CASIGTGHPTDTQYF. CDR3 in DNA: TGTGCCAGCATCGGGACAGGCCACCCCACAGATACGCAGTATTTT.

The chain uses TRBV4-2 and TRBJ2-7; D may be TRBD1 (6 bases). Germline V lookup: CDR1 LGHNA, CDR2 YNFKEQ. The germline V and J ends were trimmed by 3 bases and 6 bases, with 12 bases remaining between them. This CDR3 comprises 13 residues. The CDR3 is CASSQGTWGEQYF. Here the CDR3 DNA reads TGTGCCAGCAGCCAGGGGACATGGGGCGAGCAGTACTTC.

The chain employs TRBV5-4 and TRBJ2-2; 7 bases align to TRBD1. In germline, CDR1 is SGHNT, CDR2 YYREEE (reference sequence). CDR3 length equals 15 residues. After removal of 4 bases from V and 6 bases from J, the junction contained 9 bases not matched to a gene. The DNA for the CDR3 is TGTGCCAGCAGCAGGCCTCGACAGGGCGCCGGGGAGCTGTTTTTT. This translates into CASSRPRQGAGELFF.

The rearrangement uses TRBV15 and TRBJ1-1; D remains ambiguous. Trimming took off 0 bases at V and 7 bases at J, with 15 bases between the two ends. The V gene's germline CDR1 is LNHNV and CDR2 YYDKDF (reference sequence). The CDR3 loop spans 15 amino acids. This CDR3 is CATSRDLNQVSEAFF. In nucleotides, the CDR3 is TGTGCCACCAGCAGAGATCTCAATCAAGTCAGTGAAGCTTTCTTT.

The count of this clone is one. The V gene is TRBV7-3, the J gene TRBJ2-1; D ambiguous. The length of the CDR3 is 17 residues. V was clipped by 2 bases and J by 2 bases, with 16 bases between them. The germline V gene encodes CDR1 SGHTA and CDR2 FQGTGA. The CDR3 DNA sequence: TGTGCCAGCAGCTTATGGCCCCCGGGTATGACCTACAATGAGCAGTTCTTC. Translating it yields CASSLWPPGMTYNEQFF.

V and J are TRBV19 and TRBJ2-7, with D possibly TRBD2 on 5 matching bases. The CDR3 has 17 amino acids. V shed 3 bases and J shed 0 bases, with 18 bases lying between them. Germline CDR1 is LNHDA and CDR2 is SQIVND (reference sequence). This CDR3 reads CASSIGVDNGVSYEQYF. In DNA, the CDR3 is TGTGCCAGTAGTATCGGGGTCGATAATGGGGTCTCCTACGAGCAGTACTTC.

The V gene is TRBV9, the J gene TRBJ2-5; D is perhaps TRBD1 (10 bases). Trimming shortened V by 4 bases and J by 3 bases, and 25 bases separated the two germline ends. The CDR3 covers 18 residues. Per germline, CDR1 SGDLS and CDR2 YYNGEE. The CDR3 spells CASSIEAGGTGDKETQYF. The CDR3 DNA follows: TGTGCCAGCAGCATCGAGGCGGGAGGGACAGGGGACAAAGAGACCCAGTACTTC.

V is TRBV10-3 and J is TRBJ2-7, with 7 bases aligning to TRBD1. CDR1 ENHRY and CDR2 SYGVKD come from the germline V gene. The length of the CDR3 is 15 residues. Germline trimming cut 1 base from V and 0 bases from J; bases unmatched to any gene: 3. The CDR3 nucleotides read TGTGCCATCAGTGAGTGGGACAGAAGCTCCTACGAGCAGTACTTC. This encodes CAISEWDRSSYEQYF.

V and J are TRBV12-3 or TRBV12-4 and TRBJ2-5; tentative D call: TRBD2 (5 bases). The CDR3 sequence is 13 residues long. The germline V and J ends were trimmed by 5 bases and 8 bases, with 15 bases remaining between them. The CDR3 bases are TGTGCCAGCAGTCCCGGGCCCAGGACTACCCAGTACTTC. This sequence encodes CASSPGPRTTQYF.

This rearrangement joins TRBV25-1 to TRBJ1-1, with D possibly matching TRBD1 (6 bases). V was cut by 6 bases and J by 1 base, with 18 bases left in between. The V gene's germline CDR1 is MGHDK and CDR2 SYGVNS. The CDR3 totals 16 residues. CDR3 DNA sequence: TGTGCCAGCAGAAGGTCGACAGGACCCGGGAACACTGAAGCTTTCTTT. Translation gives CASRRSTGPGNTEAFF.

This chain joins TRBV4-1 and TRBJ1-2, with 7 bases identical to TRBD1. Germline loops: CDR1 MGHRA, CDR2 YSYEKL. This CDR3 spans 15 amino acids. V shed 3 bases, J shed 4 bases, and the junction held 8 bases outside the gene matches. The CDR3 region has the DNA TGCGCCAGCAGCCAGCGAGGCGGGACAGCCTATGGCTACACCTTC. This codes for CASSQRGGTAYGYTF.

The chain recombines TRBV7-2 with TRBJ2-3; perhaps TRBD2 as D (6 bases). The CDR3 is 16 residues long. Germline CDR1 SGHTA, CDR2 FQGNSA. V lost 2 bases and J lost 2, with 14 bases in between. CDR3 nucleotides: TGTGCCAGCAGCTTATTTATCGGGGGACTCACAGATACGCAGTATTTT. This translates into CASSLFIGGLTDTQYF.

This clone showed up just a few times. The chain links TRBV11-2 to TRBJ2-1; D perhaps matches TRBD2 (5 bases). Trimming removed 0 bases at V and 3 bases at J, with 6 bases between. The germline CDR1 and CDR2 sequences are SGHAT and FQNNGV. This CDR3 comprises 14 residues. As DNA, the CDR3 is TGTGCCAGCAGCTTAGAAGGACTCTACAATGAGCAGTTCTTC. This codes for CASSLEGLYNEQFF. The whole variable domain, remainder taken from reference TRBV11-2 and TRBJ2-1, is EAGVAQSPRYKIIEKRQSVAFWCNPISGHATLYWYQQILGQGPKLLIQFQNNGVVDDSQLPKDRFSAERLKGVDSTLKIQPAKLEDSAVYLCASSLEGLYNEQFFGPGTRLTVL.

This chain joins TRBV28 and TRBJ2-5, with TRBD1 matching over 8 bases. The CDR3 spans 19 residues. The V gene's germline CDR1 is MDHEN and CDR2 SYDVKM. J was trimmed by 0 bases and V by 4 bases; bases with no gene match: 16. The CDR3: CASSYPRQGIRRYQETQYF. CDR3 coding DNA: TGTGCCAGCAGTTACCCTCGACAGGGGATAAGGAGGTACCAAGAGACCCAGTACTTC. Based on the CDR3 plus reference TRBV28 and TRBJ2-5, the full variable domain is DVKVTQSSRYLVKRTGEKVFLECVQDMDHENMFWYRQDPGLGLRLIYFSYDVKMKEKGDIPEGYSVSREKKERFSLILESASTNQTSMYLCASSYPRQGIRRYQETQYFGPGTRLLVL.